This T cell receptor (beta chain) was profiled in a study of shared clonotypes between healthy human individuals (TCRdb year 2020). Regarding the study in general: Three men and a couple of women, aged 18 to 49 years, made up the cohort. The study deeply sequenced blood TCR repertoires of about 5 healthy adults to estimate repertoire size and the extent of clonotype sharing between individuals. For each donor, CD4 naive and CD4 memory were each run on three plates, CD8 naive on two plates, and CD8 memory on one plate. Different laboratories and diverse techniques were used to prepare libraries and sequence TCR repertoires, to increase sequencing depth and limit assay-specific biases. Between about 0.85 and 9.5 billion PBMCs per donor were obtained by leukapheresis.

Only one count was recorded for this clone. Its cognate antigen has yet to be identified. No clone much larger than this one lies a single base away; base qualities are absent. The germline V gene specifies SGHNT as CDR1 and YENEEA as CDR2. The CDR3 sequence holds 16 residues, the cysteine and phenylalanine included. Only the CDR3 portion is preserved as DNA: 48 bases, with reading frame beginning at the first base. V was cut back by 10 bases and J by 1 base, leaving a gap of 23 bases between them. TCR CDR3 regions were amplified from genomic DNA by multiplex PCR using the deep immunoSEQ assay. Extracted genomic DNA from each cell subset was spread evenly across all wells of several immunoSEQ 96-well plates, with each plate serving as a replicate. Each replicate PCR for sorted subsets received about 210 ng genomic DNA, equal to tens of thousands of T cell genomes. The purified libraries were quantified using a Qubit 3.0 fluorometer, sized with a Bioanalyzer 2100, and then quantified again using the KAPA Library Quantification kit. A separate single-read 150-cycle Illumina NextSeq 550 flow cell was used to sequence each immunoSEQ 96-well plate. Per the original workflow: The immunoSEQ output contained only junctional sequences without quality scores, so filtering could not match that applied to full-length reads. Sequences were annotated with PyIR, a Python wrapper for IgBLAST v1.9, using IMGT germline references to assign V/J genes and CDR3. Any read was removed if the V/J assignment was weak (E-value above 1e-6), the CDR3 was missing, or the read contained stop codons, out-of-frame junctions, or ambiguous translated residues. V3J clonotypes were defined as sequences sharing the same inferred V gene, J gene, and CDR3 amino acid sequence. The percentage overlap between two repertoires was calculated by dividing the number of shared unique clonotypes by the size of the smaller repertoire. Repertoire richness was assessed with RTK rarefaction, the Chao1 estimator, and Recon v2.1 estimates of unobserved clonotypes. For all TCRbeta clonotypes obtained by the gDNA method from a few donors, generation probabilities were computed with OLGA. TCRdb took this table from immuneACCESS and kept in-frame rearrangements with V and J called. Such tables lack part of the clones; where checked against another copy, unresolved V genes explain under half of the gap, and the rest is unexplained. V and J calls and clone size come straight from that table; D and trimming were deduced from the DNA. The sample table lists hundreds of thousands of clones, roughly 95% of them with a count of one. The top ten constitute about 0.057% of the sample.

Summary of the overall study and its limitations: Sampling was limited to blood, and TCR repertoires in tissue likely differ from TCR repertoires in blood. The genetic and exposure-history diversity represented was limited by the small number of donors. Naive subsets generally had larger estimated clonotype richness than memory subsets. Higher generation probabilities were observed for clonotypes shared by all four sorted-subset donors than for non-shared clonotypes. Based on pairwise subsampling, the degree of clonotype sharing among donors was expected to be affected by sequencing depth. Approximately 5% of naive CD4, around 3.5% of naive CD8, approximately 2.2% of memory CD4, and 0.35% to 0.5% of memory CD8 clonotypes were shared across several donors. Even with the large sequencing depth, rarefaction of the sorted-subset datasets indicated that sequencing was incomplete.

The donors were healthy, HIV-negative adults who had no recently reported acute infections or vaccinations. Every donor was a Caucasian adult residing in Nashville, Tennessee, USA. CD4+ T cells were enriched by magnetic negative selection, after which naive cells were positively selected on CD45RA and the negative fraction was taken as the memory subset. After blood collection by leukapheresis, PBMCs were isolated using Ficoll-Histopaque density gradient centrifugation and then cryopreserved in the vapor phase of liquid nitrogen. Analytical flow cytometry was used to check the purity and quantity of each magnetically sorted T cell population. Genomic DNA was isolated from each sorted fraction and quantified by UV absorbance on a Nanodrop 2000c.

Rearrangement joined TRBV11-3 to TRBJ2-7, with a tentative D call of TRBD1 or TRBD2, each matching 5 bases. This TCR was recovered from a woman aged 25 to 39 in good health. Sample: naive CD4+ T cells sorted from blood. Per the publication, the cell subset or site label means: CD45RA+ positively selected. This receptor carries the CDR3 CAIPPQWGSGSYEQYF. The sequenced DNA: TGTGCCATTCCGCCCCAGTGGGGGAGTGGGTCCTACGAGCAGTACTTC.